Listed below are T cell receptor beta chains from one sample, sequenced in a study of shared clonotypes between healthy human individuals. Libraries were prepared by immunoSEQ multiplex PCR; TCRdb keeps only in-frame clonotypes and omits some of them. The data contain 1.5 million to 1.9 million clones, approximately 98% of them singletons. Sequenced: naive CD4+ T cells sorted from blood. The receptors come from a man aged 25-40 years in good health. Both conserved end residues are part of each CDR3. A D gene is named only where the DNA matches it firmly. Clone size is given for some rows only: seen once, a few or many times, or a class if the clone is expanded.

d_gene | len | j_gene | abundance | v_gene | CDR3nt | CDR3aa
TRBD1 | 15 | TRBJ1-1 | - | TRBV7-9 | TGTGCCAGCAGCTTACCGACAGGGGGGAACACTGAAGCTTTCTTT | CASSLPTGGNTEAFF
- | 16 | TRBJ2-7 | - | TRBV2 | TGTGCCAGCAGTGAAAGTTTCAGATTTGGCGATTCCGAGCAGTACTTC | CASSESFRFGDSEQYF
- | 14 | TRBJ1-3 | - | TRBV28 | TGTGCCAGCAGCGTACAGGGTTCTGGAAACACCATATATTTT | CASSVQGSGNTIYF
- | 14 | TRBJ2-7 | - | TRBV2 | TGTGCCAGCAGGGAGACAGGACCTCTCTACGAGCAGTACTTC | CASRETGPLYEQYF
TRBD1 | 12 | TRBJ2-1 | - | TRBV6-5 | TGTGCCAGCAGTCAGGGGGTTGGTGAGCAGTTCTTC | CASSQGVGEQFF
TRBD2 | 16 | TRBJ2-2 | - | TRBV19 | TGTGCCAGTAGTATATTGAGCGGGGCGAGCACCGGGGAGCTGTTTTTT | CASSILSGASTGELFF
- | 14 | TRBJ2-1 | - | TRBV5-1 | TGCGCCAGCAGGGTTAGCGGCGTCTCCGGAGTTCGGTTCTTC | CASRVSGVSGVRFF
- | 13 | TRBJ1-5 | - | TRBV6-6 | TGTGCCAGCAGCTTTGACACCATCAGGCCCCAGCATTTT | CASSFDTIRPQHF
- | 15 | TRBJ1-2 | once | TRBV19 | TGTGCCAGTAGTATAGTGGGGACCGCTAACTATGGCTACACCTTC | CASSIVGTANYGYTF
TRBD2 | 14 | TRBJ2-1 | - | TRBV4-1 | TGCGCCAGCAGGAGGAGCGGGAACTACAATGAGCAGTTCTTC | CASRRSGNYNEQFF